The rows below give T cell receptor beta chains drawn from one sample of a study of memory CD4+ T cells and cytomegalovirus serostatus. The data were produced by immunoSEQ multiplex PCR, yet TCRdb's version contains in-frame clones alone and is incomplete. The repertoire holds over 35,000 clones, with about 73% as singletons. The sample was memory CD4+ T cells from blood. Source of these receptors: an adult in good health and CMV-seronegative. CDR3s include the opening cysteine and the closing phenylalanine or tryptophan. D genes are given only for firm matches. Size is stated for part of the rows, as once, few or many counts, or as a class when the clone is expanded.

J | D | V | size | DNA | CDR3
TRBJ1-1 | - | TRBV2 | once | TGTGCCAGCGAGCAGTTTGCCCTGAACACTGAAGCTTTCTTT | CASEQFALNTEAFF
TRBJ1-4 | - | TRBV5-1 | medium-sized | TGCGCCAGCAGCCTCATTGCCGAGGGGGAACTGTTTTTT | CASSLIAEGELFF
TRBJ1-2 | TRBD1 | TRBV5-8 | - | TGTGCCAGCATCCTGGAGGGGGCGACAGGGCTGAACTATGGCTACACCTTC | CASILEGATGLNYGYTF
TRBJ1-1 | - | TRBV7-9 | - | TGTGCCAGCAGCTCCACAGGGATGCGCACTGAAGCTTTCTTT | CASSSTGMRTEAFF
TRBJ2-3 | TRBD1 | TRBV6-5 | - | TGTGCCAGCACCTTATCGGGACAGGCCACAGATACGCAGTATTTT | CASTLSGQATDTQYF
TRBJ1-2 | - | TRBV6-4 | - | TGTGCCAGCAGCGCGACCGGGGTTCGGGGCTACACCTTC | CASSATGVRGYTF
TRBJ1-1 | - | TRBV6-5 | - | TGTGCCAGCAGTTACCGAGGGGTTACTGAAGCTTTCTTT | CASSYRGVTEAFF
TRBJ2-2 | - | TRBV25-1 | - | TGTGCCAGCAGTGAGTCTTGGGACCGTTTAAACACCGGGGAGCTGTTTTTT | CASSESWDRLNTGELFF
TRBJ1-6 | - | TRBV9 | - | TGTGCCAGCACCCCGGATGGCTCCTATAATTCACCCCTCCACTTT | CASTPDGSYNSPLHF
TRBJ1-1 | - | TRBV16 | - | TGTGCCAGCAGCCGCCCGCTTGGCGCTGAAGCTTTCTTT | CASSRPLGAEAFF
TRBJ1-5 | - | TRBV5-1 | - | TGCGCCAGCAGCCCCAGACCCAGGGACGAGGGCAATCAGCCCCAGCATTTT | CASSPRPRDEGNQPQHF
TRBJ1-4 | - | TRBV19 | - | TGTGCCAGTAGTTTGGCAGGGGTTGAAAAACTGTTTTTT | CASSLAGVEKLFF
TRBJ2-5 | - | TRBV7-3 | - | TGTGCCAGCAGCCACCTCGCAGGGCAGGGAGGCCAAGAGACCCAGTACTTC | CASSHLAGQGGQETQYF
TRBJ1-4 | - | TRBV9 | - | TGTGCCAGCAGCCGTCAAGGATCAACTAATGAAAAACTGTTTTTT | CASSRQGSTNEKLFF
TRBJ1-1 | - | TRBV9 | once | TGTGCCAGCAGCGTAGTCCATAGTAACACTGAAGCTTTCTTT | CASSVVHSNTEAFF
TRBJ1-6 | - | TRBV6-1 | - | TGTGCCAGCAGTGAAGGACTGAGCTCCTATAATTCACCCCTCCACTTT | CASSEGLSSYNSPLHF
TRBJ1-2 | - | TRBV7-9 | - | TGTGCCAGCAGCGAAAATTGGGGGAGGGGCTATGGCTACACCTTC | CASSENWGRGYGYTF
TRBJ2-7 | - | TRBV30 | - | TGTGCCTGGAATCGGGACATTTCTTACTACGAGCAGTACTTC | CAWNRDISYYEQYF
TRBJ1-6 | - | TRBV7-2 | - | TGTGCCAGCAGCCTTAATTCACCCCTCCACTTT | CASSLNSPLHF
TRBJ1-5 | - | TRBV28 | - | TGTGCCAGCAGTTCCCTCCAGGATTGGGTGCAGCCCCAGCATTTT | CASSSLQDWVQPQHF
TRBJ1-3 | TRBD1 | TRBV7-6 | - | TGTGCCAGCAGCTTAGTATCTACAGGGGCCCGTGGAAACACCATATATTTT | CASSLVSTGARGNTIYF
TRBJ1-2 | TRBD1 | TRBV7-2 | - | TGTGCCAGCAGCTCAGTCTCCGGGACAGGGTTCGGCTACACCTTC | CASSSVSGTGFGYTF
TRBJ1-1 | - | TRBV5-1 | - | TGCGCCAGCAACCCCCGGGTTGGGGGGATGAACACTGAAGCTTTCTTT | CASNPRVGGMNTEAFF
TRBJ2-1 | - | TRBV28 | once | TGTGCCAGCAGTTTATGGCGGGGGCTCTCCTACAATGAGCAGTTCTTC | CASSLWRGLSYNEQFF
TRBJ1-4 | - | TRBV7-2 | - | TGTGCCAGCAGCTTAGGGGGGGTAAAGGGTGAAAAACTGTTTTTT | CASSLGGVKGEKLFF
TRBJ1-1 | - | TRBV20-1 | few | TGCAGTGCTAGATCCACGCATGGAGCTTTCTTT | CSARSTHGAFF
TRBJ1-5 | - | TRBV7-2 | - | TGTGCCAGCAGCTCATTCGGACAGCAGAATCAGCCCCAGCATTTT | CASSSFGQQNQPQHF
TRBJ2-5 | TRBD1 | TRBV29-1 | - | TGCAGCGTTGCTCTTACAGGGGGCGGAAAGACCCAGTACTTC | CSVALTGGGKTQYF
TRBJ1-6 | TRBD1 | TRBV7-2 | once | TGTGCCAGCAGCCCCCGTAAGGGGGCTTCACCCCTCCACTTT | CASSPRKGASPLHF
TRBJ1-5 | - | TRBV27 | - | TGTGCCAGCAGCCGTATTATTGGCGACAGACTCTATAGCAATCAGCCCCAGCATTTT | CASSRIIGDRLYSNQPQHF
TRBJ2-4 | - | TRBV28 | few | TGTGCCAGCCTCGCCCCGGGCAGCAACATTCAGTACTTC | CASLAPGSNIQYF
TRBJ2-1 | - | TRBV5-8 | - | TGTGCCAGCAGTCCCTCCTCCGGGGGATACAATGAGCAGTTCTTC | CASSPSSGGYNEQFF
TRBJ2-7 | TRBD2 | TRBV10-3 | - | TGTGCCGTTAGCGGGGACTTGAGTGAGCAGTACTTC | CAVSGDLSEQYF
TRBJ2-1 | TRBD2 | TRBV4-2 | - | TGTGCCAGCAGCCAGGGTTTTGAGACTAGCGGGAGACGGGAGCAGTTCTTC | CASSQGFETSGRREQFF
TRBJ2-7 | - | TRBV2 | - | TGTGCCAGCATTTTTGCCCCATCCTACGAGCAGTACTTC | CASIFAPSYEQYF
TRBJ2-2 | - | TRBV7-3 | - | TGTGCCAGCAGCTTAACGGGCAGACTGAACACCGGGGAGCTGTTTTTT | CASSLTGRLNTGELFF
TRBJ1-1 | - | TRBV4-1 | few | TGCGCCAGCAGCCAAGGCCGTCAGAAAGCTTTCTTT | CASSQGRQKAFF
TRBJ1-1 | TRBD1 | TRBV7-2 | - | TGTGCCAGCAGCCTTCAGGGGGTCACCACTGAAGCTTTCTTT | CASSLQGVTTEAFF
TRBJ1-6 | - | TRBV30 | - | TGTGCCTGGAAGCCTGGGCCGCGTCGTAATTCACCCCTCCACTTT | CAWKPGPRRNSPLHF
TRBJ1-5 | TRBD1 | TRBV2 | - | TGTGCCAGCACCGGGACAGCCTCCAGCCAGCCCCAGCATTTT | CASTGTASSQPQHF
TRBJ2-7 | - | TRBV7-9 | - | TGTGCCAGCAGCGTAGGGGGGAGCTCCTACGAGCAGTACTTC | CASSVGGSSYEQYF
TRBJ1-6 | - | TRBV30 | - | TGTGCCTGGGGGGGCTCCTATAATTCACCCCTCCACTTT | CAWGGSYNSPLHF
TRBJ2-7 | TRBD1 | TRBV7-9 | - | TGTGCCAGCAGTCGGACAGGGGGCTACGAGCAGTACTTC | CASSRTGGYEQYF
TRBJ2-1 | - | TRBV9 | few | TGTGCCAGCAGCGTAGCCAGCGCCTCCTACAATGAGCAGTTCTTC | CASSVASASYNEQFF
TRBJ1-2 | - | TRBV19 | - | TGTGCCCCCTACCTCCCGGGATTACGCGCCTACTATGGCTACACCTTC | CAPYLPGLRAYYGYTF
TRBJ1-2 | TRBD1 | TRBV5-1 | once | TGCGCCAGCAGCTTGGGTTACCGGACAGGGGAGGATGGCTACACCTTC | CASSLGYRTGEDGYTF
TRBJ1-1 | - | TRBV25-1 | once | TGTGCCAGCAGCCTTACAGGGAAAGCCACTGAAGCTTTCTTT | CASSLTGKATEAFF
TRBJ2-1 | - | TRBV9 | - | TGTGCCAGCAGCGATCGGGGGGCCATGGATGAGCAGTTCTTC | CASSDRGAMDEQFF
TRBJ2-3 | - | TRBV7-3 | - | TGTGCCAGCAGCTTACAACTAGGCACAGATACGCAGTATTTT | CASSLQLGTDTQYF
TRBJ1-5 | TRBD1 | TRBV19 | few | TGTGCCAGTATGGACAGGAGAAATCAGCCCCAGCATTTT | CASMDRRNQPQHF
TRBJ2-7 | - | TRBV2 | - | TGTGCCAGCAGTGAACAGGCCGGACCCTACGAGCAGTACTTC | CASSEQAGPYEQYF
TRBJ1-2 | - | TRBV4-2 | - | TGTGCCAGCAGCCAAGAGGGGCAGCTCGAGCTCTATGGCTACACCTTC | CASSQEGQLELYGYTF
TRBJ2-7 | - | TRBV5-1 | - | TGCGCCAGCAGCTGGAACGACGAGCAGTACTTC | CASSWNDEQYF
TRBJ2-1 | TRBD2 | TRBV10-3 | - | TGTGCCATCAGTTCCGGGGGGGCGGGGAATGAGCAGTTCTTC | CAISSGGAGNEQFF
TRBJ1-3 | - | TRBV28 | - | TGTGCCAGCACCCCCGGGGGCAAGTTCTCTGGAAACACCATATATTTT | CASTPGGKFSGNTIYF
TRBJ1-5 | TRBD1 | TRBV18 | once | TGTGCCAGCTCACCCCGGGACAGGGGGGATCAGCCCCAGCATTTT | CASSPRDRGDQPQHF
TRBJ1-1 | - | TRBV11-1 | - | TGTGCCAGCAGCTTAGCACGGGGGTACACTGAAGCTTTCTTT | CASSLARGYTEAFF
TRBJ1-2 | TRBD1 | TRBV18 | - | TGTGCCAGCTCACCACTCGGGACAGAGAATGGCTACACCTTC | CASSPLGTENGYTF